The present T cell receptor beta chain was sequenced within a study of blood T cells in healthy people across ages. This clonotype was observed at least ten times. Using a J-beta primer mix together with a sample-barcoded 5' primer, a second PCR was run for roughly 7 to 12 cycles. TCRdb passed the 5' RACE reads through MiXCR, listing each CDR3 protein once. This sample yields 650,000 to 1,000,000 distinct CDR3 sequences, of which approximately 35% are seen a single time; 13% belongs to the top ten. The receptor's source is a man aged 18 to 29 in good health. The material sequenced was blood.

The CDR3 spells CSAWGQGKETQYF. In DNA, the CDR3 is TGCAGTGCCTGGGGACAGGGGAAAGAGACCCAGTACTTC. The chain combines TRBV20-1 with TRBJ2-5; 10 positions agree with TRBD1. The CDR3 has 13 amino acids. The germline V gene encodes CDR1 DFQATT and CDR2 SNEGSKA (reference sequence). With V trimmed by 6 bases and J by 3 bases, 4 bases remained unmatched.